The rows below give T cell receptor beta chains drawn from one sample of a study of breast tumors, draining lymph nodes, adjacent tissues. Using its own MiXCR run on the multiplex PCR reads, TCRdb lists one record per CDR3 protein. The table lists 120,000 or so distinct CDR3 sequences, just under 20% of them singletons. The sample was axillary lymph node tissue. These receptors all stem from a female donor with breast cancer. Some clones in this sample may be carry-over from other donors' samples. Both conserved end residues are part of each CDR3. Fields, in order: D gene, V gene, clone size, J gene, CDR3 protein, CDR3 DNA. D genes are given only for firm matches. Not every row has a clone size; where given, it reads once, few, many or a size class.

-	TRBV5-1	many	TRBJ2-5	CASRLGTEETQYF	TGCGCCAGCAGACTGGGAACAGAAGAGACCCAGTACTTC
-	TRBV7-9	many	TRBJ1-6	CASSLSRDNSPLHF	TGTGCCAGCAGCTTAAGCCGGGATAATTCACCCCTCCACTTT
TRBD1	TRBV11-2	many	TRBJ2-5	CASSIGTAQETQYF	TGTGCCAGCAGCATTGGGACAGCCCAAGAGACCCAGTACTTC
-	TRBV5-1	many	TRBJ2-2	CATPSSGPGELFF	TGCGCCACCCCGTCTTCAGGGCCCGGGGAGCTGTTTTTT
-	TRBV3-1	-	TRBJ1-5	CASSQDVSVYQPQHF	TGTGCCAGCAGCCAAGATGTTTCCGTTTATCAGCCCCAGCATTTT
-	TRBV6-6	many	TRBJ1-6	CASSFPTQRGRNSPLHF	TGTGCCAGCAGTTTCCCGACCCAACGGGGGAGGAATTCACCCCTCCACTTT
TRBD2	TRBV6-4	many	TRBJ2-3	CASSETGTSGRDTQYF	TGTGCCAGCAGTGAAACCGGGACTAGCGGGAGAGATACGCAGTATTTT
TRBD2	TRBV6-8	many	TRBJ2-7	CASSYSSSGREGDEQYF	TGTGCCAGCAGTTACTCGTCTAGCGGGAGGGAGGGAGACGAGCAGTACTTC
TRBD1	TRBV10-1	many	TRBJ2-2	CASSDQGAGAGELFF	TGCGCCAGCAGTGATCAGGGGGCAGGAGCCGGGGAGCTGTTTTTT
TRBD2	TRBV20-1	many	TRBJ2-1	CSARNLAGGMHEQFF	TGCAGTGCTAGAAACCTAGCGGGAGGGATGCATGAGCAGTTCTTC
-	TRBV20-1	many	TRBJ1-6	CSAPNGRAGWNSPLHF	TGCAGTGCCCCCAATGGGCGCGCTGGCTGGAATTCACCCCTCCACTTT
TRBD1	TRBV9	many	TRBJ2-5	CASSVDGRGPETQYF	TGTGCCAGCAGCGTAGATGGCAGGGGGCCAGAGACCCAGTACTTC
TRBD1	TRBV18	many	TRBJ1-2	CASSPTGDGYTF	TGTGCCAGCTCGCCGACAGGGGATGGCTACACCTTC
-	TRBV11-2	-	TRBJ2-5	CASSFEAAETQYF	TGTGCCAGCAGCTTTGAAGCGGCGGAGACCCAGTACTTC
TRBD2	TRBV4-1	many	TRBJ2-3	CASSRERGGDTQYF	TGCGCCAGCAGCCGAGAGCGGGGGGGAGATACGCAGTATTTT
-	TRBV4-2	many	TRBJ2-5	CASSQGLGRETQYF	TGTGCCAGCAGCCAAGGACTAGGGAGAGAGACCCAGTACTTC
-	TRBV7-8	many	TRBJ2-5	CASSLDFPHETQYF	TGTGCCAGCAGCTTAGATTTCCCCCATGAGACCCAGTACTTC
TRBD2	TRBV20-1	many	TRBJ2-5	CSARSAGGLETQYF	TGCAGTGCTAGATCAGCGGGAGGGCTGGAGACCCAGTACTTC
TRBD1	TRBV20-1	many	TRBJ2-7	CSASRGYSYEQYF	TGCAGTGCTAGCAGGGGGTACTCCTACGAGCAGTACTTC
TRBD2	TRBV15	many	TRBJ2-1	CATSGRGLAGGILTYNEQFF	TGTGCCACCAGCGGCCGGGGACTAGCGGGAGGAATACTTACTTACAATGAGCAGTTCTTC
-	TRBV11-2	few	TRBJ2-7	CASSLVFRGNSRYEQYF	TGTGCCAGCAGCTTAGTGTTCAGGGGTAACTCCCGCTACGAGCAGTACTTC
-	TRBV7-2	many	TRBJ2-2	CASSLVGTGNTGELFF	TGTGCCAGCAGCTTAGTCGGTACAGGGAACACCGGGGAGCTGTTTTTT
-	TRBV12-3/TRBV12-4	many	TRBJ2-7	CASSLNSDEQYF	TGTGCCAGCAGTCTCAATAGCGACGAGCAGTACTTC
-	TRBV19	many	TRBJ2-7	CASSRQPGEYEQYF	TGTGCCAGTAGCCGACAGCCGGGGGAATACGAGCAGTACTTC
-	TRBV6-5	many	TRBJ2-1	CASSTLARGFSNEQFF	TGTGCCAGCAGCACACTAGCGAGGGGGTTTAGCAATGAGCAGTTCTTC
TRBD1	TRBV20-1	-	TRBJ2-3	CSVIQGPTDTQYF	TGCAGTGTTATACAGGGGCCAACAGATACGCAGTATTTT
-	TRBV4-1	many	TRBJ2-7	CASSQAAGGLSEQYF	TGCGCCAGCAGCCAAGCTGCTGGGGGTCTATCCGAGCAGTACTTC
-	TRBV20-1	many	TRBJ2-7	CSARGGDGWDPEQYF	TGCAGTGCTAGAGGGGGGGATGGTTGGGACCCCGAGCAGTACTTC
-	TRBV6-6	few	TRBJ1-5	CASSYSGTRNQPQHF	TGTGCCAGCAGTTACTCGGGTACGCGCAATCAGCCCCAGCATTTT
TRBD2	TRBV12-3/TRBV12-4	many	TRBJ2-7	CASSQRGAGLADEQYF	TGTGCCAGCAGCCAGCGGGGGGCGGGACTAGCTGACGAGCAGTACTTC
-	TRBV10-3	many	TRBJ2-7	CAITGKEQYF	TGTGCCATCACCGGTAAGGAGCAGTACTTC
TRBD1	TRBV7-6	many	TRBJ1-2	CASSLGQGSGYTF	TGTGCCAGCAGCTTAGGACAGGGGAGCGGCTACACCTTC
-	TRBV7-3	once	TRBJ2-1	CASSQGGVSRYSEQFF	TGTGCCAGCAGCCAGGGCGGAGTGTCCCGGTACAGTGAGCAGTTCTTC
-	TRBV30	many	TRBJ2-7	CAWSVFGGPSYEQYF	TGTGCCTGGAGTGTCTTTGGGGGACCGTCCTACGAGCAGTACTTC
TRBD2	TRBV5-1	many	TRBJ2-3	CASSLTGLADTDTQYF	TGCGCCAGCAGCTTGACGGGACTAGCGGACACAGATACGCAGTATTTT
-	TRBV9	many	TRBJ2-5	CASSPGGPTETQYF	TGTGCCAGCAGCCCCGGGGGTCCTACAGAGACCCAGTACTTC